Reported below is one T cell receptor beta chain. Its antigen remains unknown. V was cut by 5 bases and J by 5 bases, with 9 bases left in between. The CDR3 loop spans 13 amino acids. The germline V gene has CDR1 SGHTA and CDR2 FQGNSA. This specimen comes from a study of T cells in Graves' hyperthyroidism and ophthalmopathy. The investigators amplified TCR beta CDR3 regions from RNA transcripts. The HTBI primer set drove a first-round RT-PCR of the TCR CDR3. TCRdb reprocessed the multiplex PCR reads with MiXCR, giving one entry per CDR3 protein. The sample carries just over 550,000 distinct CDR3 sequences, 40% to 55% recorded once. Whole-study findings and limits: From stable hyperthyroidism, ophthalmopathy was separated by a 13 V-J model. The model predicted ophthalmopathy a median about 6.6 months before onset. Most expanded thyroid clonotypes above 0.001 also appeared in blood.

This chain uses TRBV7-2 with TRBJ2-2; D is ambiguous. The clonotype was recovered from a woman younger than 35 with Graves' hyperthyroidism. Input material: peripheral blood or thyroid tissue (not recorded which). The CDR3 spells CASSPQSTGELFF. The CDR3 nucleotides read TGTGCCAGCAGCCCCCAGAGTACCGGGGAGCTGTTTTTT.